Presented here are 11 T cell receptor beta chains from one specimen sequenced in a study of T cells in Graves' hyperthyroidism and ophthalmopathy (dated by TCRdb to between 2019 and 2020). Library construction relied on multiplex PCR. The sequencing machine was an Illumina HiSeq 2000. TCR beta CDR3 regions were amplified from RNA transcripts. For the first round of RT-PCR on the TCR CDR3, the HTBI primer set was used together with the Qiagen OneStep RT-PCR kit. TCRdb took the public reads, trimmed them with fastp at Q25, ran MiXCR for clone calling and kept in-frame beta chains. Identical CDR3 proteins give one entry, which carries the most common genes and DNA. The sample table contains hundreds of thousands of distinct CDR3 sequences; only one count was recorded for more than 12% of them. The top ten clonotypes cover approximately 13% of the sample. Sequenced: blood. The receptors originated from a woman aged 50 to 60 with Graves' ophthalmopathy.

This clonotype was picked up many times. This chain joins TRBV28 and TRBJ1-5; D may be TRBD1 (6 bases). V lost 6 bases and J 0 bases, leaving 12 bases between the germline ends. Germline lookup yields CDR1 MDHEN and CDR2 SYDVKM. The length of the CDR3 is 15 residues. CDR3 protein: CASRRTVVSNQPQHF. As DNA, the CDR3 is TGTGCCAGCAGGAGGACAGTCGTTAGCAATCAGCCCCAGCATTTT.

To note about this clonotype: A much bigger clone sits one base away, suggesting this may be a read error. The genes are TRBV18 and TRBJ2-1; D call uncertain. CDR1 KGHSH and CDR2 LQKENI come from the germline V gene. This CDR3 has 15 residues. The CDR3 is CASSPPDSSYSEQFF. CDR3 in DNA: TGTGCCAGCTCACCACCGGATAGTTCCTACAGTGAGCAGTTCTTC.

This clonotype has ten or more counts. The rearrangement uses TRBV28 and TRBJ2-7; 7 nucleotides match TRBD1. J was trimmed by 7 bases and V by 1 base; bases with no gene match: 4. The CDR3 is 13 amino acids. From germline, CDR1 is MDHEN and CDR2 SYDVKM. In DNA form, the CDR3 reads TGTGCCAGCAGTTTATTACAGGGGAAGGAGCAGTACTTC. Translated, it gives CASSLLQGKEQYF.

This clonotype was seen more than once but under ten times. The DNA for the CDR3 is TGTGCCAGCAGTCGGGGTAGCGGCAGCTCCTACGAGCAGTACTTC. Translated: CASSRGSGSSYEQYF. The chain uses TRBV27 and TRBJ2-7; D perhaps matches TRBD2 (6 bases). CDR3 length: 15 amino acids. V lost 5 bases, J lost 0 bases, and 14 bases lay in between. CDR1 and CDR2 from the germline V gene are MNHEY and SMNVEV (reference sequence).

J is TRBJ1-4 and V is TRBV11-1, with no clear D. V was shortened by 5 bases and J by 5 bases, with 9 bases between the two germline ends. CDR1 and CDR2 (germline): SGHAT, FQDESV (reference sequence). This CDR3 is built from 13 residues. The chain's CDR3 is CASSRSLNEKLFF. The CDR3, as DNA: TGTGCCAGCAGCCGGAGTTTGAATGAAAAACTGTTTTTT.

The chain recombines TRBV29-1 with TRBJ1-2; D is unclear. This CDR3 comprises 11 residues. Germline V gene lookup returns CDR1 SQVTM and CDR2 ANQGSEA. Trimming shortened V by 5 bases and J by 10 bases, and 14 bases separated the two germline ends. This chain's CDR3 is CSVQRPGDYTF. The CDR3 DNA follows: TGCAGCGTTCAAAGGCCCGGGGACTACACCTTC.

This clonotype has a count of ten or more. The V gene is TRBV7-9, the J gene TRBJ1-5; weak D call: TRBD1 (6 bases). V was pared by 5 bases and J by 7 bases, with 15 bases between. The CDR3 is 14 residues long. Per the germline V gene, CDR1 is SEHNR and CDR2 is FQNEAQ (reference sequence). The DNA for the CDR3 is TGTGCCAGCAGCCGGGGCCTGAGGGGGCAGCCCCAGCATTTT. Protein product: CASSRGLRGQPQHF.

The chain combines TRBV25-1 with TRBJ1-2, with TRBD1 matching over 9 bases. From germline, CDR1 is MGHDK and CDR2 SYGVNS. The CDR3 is 19 amino acids. With 3 bases clipped from V and 4 bases from J, the junction kept 18 bases outside the gene matches. CDR3 region: CASSDSTGTGIPLGYGYTF. The CDR3 coding sequence is TGTGCCAGCAGTGACTCGACCGGGACAGGGATACCTCTTGGCTATGGCTACACCTTC.

This clonotype was recorded at least ten times. The rearrangement links TRBV30 to TRBJ2-2; perhaps TRBD2 as D (6 bases). The CDR3 consists of 13 residues. Germline CDR1 and CDR2: GTSNPN and SVGIG (reference sequence). Trimming pared 0 bases from V and 7 bases from J, leaving 9 bases between. The CDR3 nucleotides read TGTGCCTGGAGTGTACTGGGGGGCGGGGAGCTGTTTTTT. This sequence encodes CAWSVLGGGELFF.

This clonotype was observed a few times. The CDR3 nucleotides read TGTGCCAGCAGCACAGAAGGTAGCGGGAGGGGATACGAGCAGTACTTC. Amino acids: CASSTEGSGRGYEQYF. The chain has TRBV9 and TRBJ2-7; TRBD2 matches at 11 bases. Per germline, CDR1 SGDLS and CDR2 YYNGEE. This CDR3 is built from 16 residues. J gave up 4 bases and V 4 bases, and 10 bases lay outside the gene matches. Together with reference TRBV9 and TRBJ2-7, the CDR3 gives the full variable domain: DSGVTQTPKHLITATGQRVTLRCSPRSGDLSVYWYQQSLDQGLQFLIQYYNGEERAKGNILERFSAQQFPDLHSELNLSSLELGDSALYFCASSTEGSGRGYEQYFGPGTRLTVT.

This clonotype was seen repeatedly, ten times or more. The J gene is TRBJ2-7, the V gene TRBV7-9; D is undetermined. CDR1 and CDR2 (germline): SEHNR, FQNEAQ (reference sequence). CDR3 length equals 14 residues. The V end lost 4 bases, the J end lost 0 bases, and 10 bases lay between the germline ends. The CDR3 loop reads CASSSDTISYEQYF. CDR3 sequence (DNA): TGTGCCAGCAGCTCCGACACCATCTCCTACGAGCAGTACTTC.